Below, 7 T cell receptor beta chains from the same sample are listed, as sequenced in a study of OX40 agonist ivuxolimab in advanced cancers. Sequenced by immunoSEQ multiplex PCR; TCRdb stores in-frame clones only, minus some. Of tens of thousands of clones in the sample, 75% to 90% are singletons; the top ten hold around 0.4%. The material was CD4+ or CD8+ T cells sorted from blood, obtained in a trial of the OX40 agonist ivuxolimab. These receptors were obtained from an adult with an advanced solid tumor such as melanoma, head and neck, liver or kidney cancer.

The rearrangement joins TRBV6-5 to TRBJ2-5; the match to TRBD2 covers 11 bases. The CDR3 covers 15 residues. Germline V gene lookup returns CDR1 MNHEY and CDR2 SVGAGI. V shed 6 bases, J shed 9 bases, and the junction held 12 bases outside the gene matches. In nucleotides, the CDR3 is TGTGCCAGCAGACAGGCGGGACTAGCGGTCCGGGCCCAGTACTTC. Protein sequence: CASRQAGLAVRAQYF.

This clone has just one count. The rearrangement links TRBV7-9 to TRBJ1-1; TRBD1 aligns across 8 bases. Germline CDR1 and CDR2: SEHNR and FQNEAQ (reference sequence). V was pared by 5 bases and J by 0 bases, with 2 bases of the junction left unmatched. This CDR3 region has 14 residues. CDR3 sequence reads: CASSLQGVNTEAFF. CDR3 in DNA: TGTGCCAGCAGCCTACAGGGGGTGAACACTGAAGCTTTCTTT.

The chain is built from TRBV5-1 and TRBJ2-7; D remains unclear. The germline V and J ends were trimmed by 0 bases and 4 bases, with 14 bases remaining between them. Germline V CDR1 and CDR2: SGHRS, YFSETQ. CDR3 length: 15 amino acids. CDR3 DNA sequence: TGCGCCAGCAGCTTGGGGGATAACCGAAATTACGAGCAGTACTTC. Residues: CASSLGDNRNYEQYF.

This clone came up once. J is TRBJ2-5 and V is TRBV5-1, with a possible D match to TRBD2 (6 bases). This CDR3 is built from 15 residues. From germline, CDR1 is SGHRS and CDR2 YFSETQ. V was shortened by 4 bases and J by 2 bases, with 15 bases between the two germline ends. The CDR3 region is CASSDSLGLQETQYF. The CDR3 coding sequence is TGCGCCAGCAGCGACAGCTTGGGACTTCAAGAGACCCAGTACTTC.

V is TRBV10-3 and J is TRBJ1-1; D remains unclear. The V gene's germline CDR1 is ENHRY and CDR2 SYGVKD. The V gene lost 11 bases and the J gene lost 0 bases, with 16 bases spanning the gap. This CDR3 comprises 14 residues. CDR3 amino acids: CAAKTRVMNTEAFF. The CDR3 nucleotides read TGTGCCGCCAAGACCCGGGTCATGAACACTGAAGCTTTCTTT.

Written as DNA, the CDR3 is TGTGCCAGCACCCTAAATGGGGCCAAAGCTTTCTTT. Translated, it gives CASTLNGAKAFF. The chain joins TRBV11-2 to TRBJ1-1, with D tentatively TRBD1 (5 bases). The CDR3 spans 12 residues. Germline values: CDR1 SGHAT, CDR2 FQNNGV. V was pared by 7 bases and J by 9 bases, with 15 bases between.

This chain connects TRBV20-1 to TRBJ2-7; no reliable D call. Trimming left V 1 base short and J 7 bases short, with 8 bases between. The CDR3 contains 11 residues. Germline CDR1 and CDR2: DFQATT and SNEGSKA (reference sequence). The CDR3 sequence: CSARGTREQYF. CDR3 nucleotides: TGCAGTGCTAGAGGTACCCGGGAGCAGTACTTC.